One and the same sample provided the 20 T cell receptor beta chains below, sequenced in a study of T cell changes during pregnancy in multiple sclerosis. Generated by immunoSEQ multiplex PCR, the TCRdb table keeps only in-frame clones and is missing some. The repertoire holds tens of thousands of clones, 92% seen once, with 0.15% to 0.2% in the top ten. The material sequenced was CD4+ T cells from peripheral blood mononuclear cells, taken in the second trimester of pregnancy. The receptors here all came from a female donor with multiple sclerosis, enrolled in a pregnancy study.

The chain couples TRBV10-3 to TRBJ2-7, with a possible D match to TRBD1 (5 bases). The length of the CDR3 is 15 residues. CDR1 and CDR2 from the germline V gene are ENHRY and SYGVKD. V was clipped by 0 bases and J by 0 bases, with 9 bases between them. The CDR3 region is CAISESGQGSYEQYF. CDR3 bases: TGTGCCATCAGTGAGTCGGGGCAGGGCTCCTACGAGCAGTACTTC.

The rearrangement joins TRBV30 to TRBJ1-6; D not certain. The V gene's germline CDR1 is GTSNPN and CDR2 SVGIG (reference sequence). The CDR3 totals 14 residues. The V end lost 4 bases, the J end lost 7 bases, and 14 bases lay between the germline ends. The CDR3 here is CAWNRGGENSPLHF. The CDR3 nucleotides are TGTGCCTGGAACCGCGGAGGTGAAAATTCACCCCTCCACTTT.

The chain combines TRBV2 with TRBJ2-7; 10 bases align to TRBD1. The CDR3 is 14 residues long. Germline V gene data show CDR1 as SNHLY and CDR2 as FYNNEI. V gave up 8 bases and J gave up 2 bases; unmatched junction bases: 6. The CDR3 coding sequence is TGTGCCAGCTGTCCGGGACAGGGGACCTACGAGCAGTACTTC. It translates to CASCPGQGTYEQYF. Variable domain in full (rest from reference TRBV2 and TRBJ2-7): EPEVTQTPSHQVTQMGQEVILRCVPISNHLYFYWYRQILGQKVEFLVSFYNNEISEKSEIFDDQFSVERPDGSNFTLKIRSTKLEDSAMYFCASCPGQGTYEQYFGPGTRLTVT.

This chain uses TRBV6-5 with TRBJ2-3; D is undetermined. This CDR3 is 15 amino acids long. Germline CDR1 MNHEY, CDR2 SVGAGI. V was pared by 5 bases and J by 3 bases, with 15 bases between. The CDR3 loop is CASSPLTVRTDTQYF. The CDR3, as DNA: TGTGCCAGCAGTCCCCTCACGGTCCGGACAGATACGCAGTATTTT.

This chain uses TRBV13 with TRBJ2-7; 10 bases map to TRBD1. CDR1 is PRHDT and CDR2 is FYEKMQ in the germline V gene (reference sequence). Trimming at V came to 2 bases and at J to 7 bases, leaving 5 bases not matched to a gene. This CDR3 region has 14 residues. CDR3 sequence: CASSLRDRGQEQYF. The DNA for the CDR3 is TGTGCCAGCAGCTTACGAGACAGGGGGCAAGAGCAGTACTTC.

The rearrangement links TRBV14 to TRBJ2-2; D gene unclear. CDR1 is SGHDN and CDR2 is FVKESK in the germline V gene. V lost 0 bases, J lost 1 base, and 12 bases lay in between. The CDR3 spans 17 residues. This chain's CDR3 is CASSQDNYARNTGELFF. In nucleotides, the CDR3 is TGTGCCAGCAGCCAAGATAACTACGCTAGGAACACCGGGGAGCTGTTTTTT.

This clone appeared a few times. This chain connects TRBV4-1 to TRBJ1-1; D might be TRBD1 (6 bases). Looked up from germline, CDR1 is MGHRA and CDR2 is YSYEKL. This CDR3 has 12 amino acids. With 4 bases removed from V and 7 bases from J, the gap between germline ends came to 10 bases. In DNA form, the CDR3 reads TGCGCCAGCAGCCGAGGACAGTATGAAGCTTTCTTT. It specifies CASSRGQYEAFF.

The chain's CDR3 is CASILPRDSTYEQYF. The CDR3 nucleotides read TGTGCCAGCATCCTCCCGAGGGACTCAACCTACGAGCAGTACTTC. This sequence joins TRBV6-1 and TRBJ2-7; D is perhaps TRBD2 (6 bases). CDR1 and CDR2 (germline): MNHNS, SASEGT. CDR3 length: 15 residues. The V and J ends lost 7 bases and 2 bases respectively, with 18 bases between them.

The chain recombines TRBV5-4 with TRBJ1-5; D not certain. The CDR3 spans 12 residues. V dropped 4 bases and J dropped 7 bases, with 9 bases sitting between them. Germline V gene data show CDR1 as SGHNT and CDR2 as YYREEE (reference sequence). Written as DNA, the CDR3 is TGTGCCAGCAGCCGCCCAGGACAGCCCCAGCATTTT. Its translation is CASSRPGQPQHF.

A single count supports this clone. The V and J genes are TRBV30 and TRBJ1-2; D gene uncertain. Germline loops: CDR1 GTSNPN, CDR2 SVGIG (reference sequence). Deletions cut 4 bases from V and 8 bases from J, with 14 bases between. The length of the CDR3 is 12 residues. The CDR3 loop is CAWIGNQRGYTF. CDR3 coding DNA: TGTGCCTGGATCGGTAACCAGAGGGGCTACACCTTC.

The V gene is TRBV30, the J gene TRBJ1-5; D possibly corresponds to TRBD1 (6 bases). This CDR3 spans 16 amino acids. Germline CDR1 is GTSNPN and CDR2 is SVGIG (reference sequence). V lost 4 bases and J 1 base, leaving 17 bases between the germline ends. The CDR3 DNA reads TGTGCCTGGAACCCGGGGGGCCCTATAAGCAATCAGCCCCAGCATTTT. Protein: CAWNPGGPISNQPQHF.

The chain joins TRBV28 to TRBJ2-3; the D gene is possibly TRBD1 (6 bases). Germline CDR1 is MDHEN and CDR2 is SYDVKM. V dropped 4 bases and J dropped 5 bases, with 19 bases sitting between them. This CDR3 comprises 16 residues. CDR3 region: CASSSQGIQHGDTQYF. The DNA for the CDR3 is TGTGCCAGCAGTTCACAGGGTATTCAGCACGGAGATACGCAGTATTTT.

The genes are TRBV5-1 and TRBJ1-1; D is unclear. This CDR3 contains 13 residues. Germline loops: CDR1 SGHRS, CDR2 YFSETQ. With 2 bases removed from V and 4 bases from J, the gap between germline ends came to 9 bases. The chain's CDR3 is CASSFLQATEAFF. The CDR3 bases are TGCGCCAGCAGCTTTCTCCAGGCCACTGAAGCTTTCTTT.

The CDR3 DNA is TGTGCCATCAGTGAGCTGGTGAGCTCCCGGACAGGGGACAATGGCTACACCTTC. Protein: CAISELVSSRTGDNGYTF. The V call is TRBV10-3, the J call TRBJ1-2; TRBD1 agrees at 9 bases. V lost 2 bases and J lost 6; bases outside the gene matches: 16. Looked up from germline, CDR1 is ENHRY and CDR2 is SYGVKD. The CDR3 sequence is 18 residues long.

J is TRBJ1-2 and V is TRBV7-2, with a tentative D call TRBD1 (6 bases). CDR1 and CDR2 (germline): SGHTA, FQGNSA. Trimming removed 5 bases at V and 6 bases at J, with 16 bases between. The CDR3 runs 14 residues. The CDR3 loop reads CASSPRGGPHGYTF. The CDR3 DNA sequence: TGTGCCAGCAGCCCGAGGGGGGGTCCTCATGGCTACACCTTC.

This clone was seen a few times. This rearrangement joins TRBV6-5 to TRBJ1-1, with 8 nucleotides matching TRBD1. The CDR3 length is 13 residues. V dropped 10 bases and J dropped 5; count of bases not matched to a gene: 9. Germline V lookup: CDR1 MNHEY, CDR2 SVGAGI. The CDR3 coding sequence is TGTGCCACTGCAGGGGGCCTGGGAACTGAAGCTTTCTTT. Translating it yields CATAGGLGTEAFF.

This clone was counted once. The chain joins TRBV1 to TRBJ2-1; the D call of TRBD1 is as the table states it, not checked on the DNA. TRBV1 is a recognized pseudogene. CDR3 size: 11 residues. In DNA form, the CDR3 reads TGCACCAGCGGGCCAGACAATGAGCAGTTCTTC. The encoded protein is CTSGPDNEQFF.

The chain uses TRBV7-9 and TRBJ2-5, with 8 nucleotides matching TRBD2. From germline, CDR1 is SEHNR and CDR2 FQNEAQ (reference sequence). J lost 5 bases, V lost 1 base, and 6 bases had no gene match. CDR3 size: 15 residues. The DNA of the CDR3 is TGTGCCAGCAGCTTAGTGAGCGGGGGTCAGGAGACCCAGTACTTC. This sequence encodes CASSLVSGGQETQYF.

The chain couples TRBV18 to TRBJ2-6; D is possibly TRBD1 (5 bases). V lost 3 bases and J lost 0, with 18 bases in between. Germline CDR1 is KGHSH and CDR2 is LQKENI. The CDR3 loop spans 19 amino acids. The CDR3 loop is CASSPLGQGFYSGANVLTF. The CDR3 nucleotides are TGTGCCAGCTCACCTTTGGGGCAGGGTTTTTACTCTGGGGCCAACGTCCTGACTTTC.

J is TRBJ2-2 and V is TRBV25-1, with 7 bases that match TRBD1. CDR3 length: 16 residues. V gave up 6 bases and J gave up 5 bases; unmatched junction bases: 12. Germline CDR1 and CDR2: MGHDK and SYGVNS. CDR3 amino acids: CASRLAFGTDTGELFF. CDR3 bases: TGTGCCAGCAGGCTAGCCTTCGGGACAGATACCGGGGAGCTGTTTTTT.